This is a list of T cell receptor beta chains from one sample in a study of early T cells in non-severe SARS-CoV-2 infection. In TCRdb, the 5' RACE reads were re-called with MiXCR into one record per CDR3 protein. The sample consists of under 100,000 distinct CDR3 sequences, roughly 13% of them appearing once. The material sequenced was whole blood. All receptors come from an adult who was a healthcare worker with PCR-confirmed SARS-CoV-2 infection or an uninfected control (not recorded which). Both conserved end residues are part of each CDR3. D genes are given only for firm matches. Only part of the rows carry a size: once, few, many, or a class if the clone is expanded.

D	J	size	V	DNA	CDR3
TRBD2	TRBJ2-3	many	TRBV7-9	TGTGCCAGCAGCTCAAGCGGGGGGCCCACCGATACGCAGTATTTT	CASSSSGGPTDTQYF
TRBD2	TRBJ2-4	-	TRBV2	TGTGCCAGCAGTGAGCTACCAGGAGCGGGGCTCCAGAGTGACAAAAACATTCAGTACTTC	CASSELPGAGLQSDKNIQYF
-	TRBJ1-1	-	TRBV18	TGTGCCAGCTCAACAACCCGGAACACTGAAGCTTTCTTT	CASSTTRNTEAFF
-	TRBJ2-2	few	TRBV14	TGTGCCAGCAGGACGGCAGGGGTTAACACCGGGGAGCTGTTTTTT	CASRTAGVNTGELFF
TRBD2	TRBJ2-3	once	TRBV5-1	TGCGCCAGCAGCTTATGGCCAGCGGGGGTAGATACGCAGTATTTT	CASSLWPAGVDTQYF
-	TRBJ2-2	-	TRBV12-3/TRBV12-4	TGTGCCAGCAGTTTAGCGCAGGGAAGCGGGGAGCTGTTTTTT	CASSLAQGSGELFF
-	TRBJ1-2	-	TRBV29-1	TGCAGCGTTGCACCGAACCGCCCCTATGGCTACACCTTC	CSVAPNRPYGYTF
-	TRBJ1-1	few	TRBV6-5	TGTGCCACCGGGGACGTGGAAGCTTTCTTT	CATGDVEAFF
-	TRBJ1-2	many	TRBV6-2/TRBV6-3	TGTGCCAGCAGTTACAGTGGTCGGACCAACTATGGCTACACCTTC	CASSYSGRTNYGYTF
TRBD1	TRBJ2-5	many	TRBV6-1	TGTGCCAGCAGTGAAAGGCCCTCCGGGACAGGGGGAGACATCCAAGAGACCCAGTACTTC	CASSERPSGTGGDIQETQYF
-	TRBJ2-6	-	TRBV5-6	TGTGCCAGCAGCCCAGGTGCCTACCGGCCCTCTGGGGCCAACGTCCTGACTTTC	CASSPGAYRPSGANVLTF
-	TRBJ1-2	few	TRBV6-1	TGTGCCAGCAGCCCAACCCTGACCCTGACCTATGGCTACACCTTC	CASSPTLTLTYGYTF
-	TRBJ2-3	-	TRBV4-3	TGCGCCAGCAGCCTCACAAACCCCGCGGGGGCCCGACCCTCTAGCACAGATACGCAGTATTTT	CASSLTNPAGARPSSTDTQYF
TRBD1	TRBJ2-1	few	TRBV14	TGTGCCAGCAGCAATCCGGGACAGTACAATGAGCAGTTCTTC	CASSNPGQYNEQFF
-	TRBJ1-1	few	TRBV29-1	TGCAGCGTTAAATTCCCGGACACTGAAGCTTTCTTT	CSVKFPDTEAFF
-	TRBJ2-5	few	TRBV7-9	TGTGCCAGCAGCTTTGTGTGGGCAGCTCAAGAGACCCAGTACTTC	CASSFVWAAQETQYF
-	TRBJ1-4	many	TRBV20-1	TGCAGTGCTAGAGCGGGACGAAGTAATGAAAAACTGTTTTTT	CSARAGRSNEKLFF
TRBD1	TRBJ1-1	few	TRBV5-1	TGCGCCAGCAGCTTACAGGGGGATGAAGCTTTCTTT	CASSLQGDEAFF